A single sample is the source of the 7 T cell receptor beta chains below, sequenced in a study of shared clonotypes between healthy human individuals. Measured with immunoSEQ multiplex PCR; TCRdb has only the in-frame clones, and not every one. The data show around 2.5 million clones, with 90% to 95% seen just once and approximately 0.37% held by the top ten. Sequenced sample: naive CD4+ T cells from PBMCs. Described subset: CD45RA+ positively selected. These receptors were taken from a young man in good health. Some clones in this sample may be carry-over from other donors' samples.

This chain connects TRBV5-6 to TRBJ1-2; 7 nucleotides line up with TRBD1. Losses at the gene ends were 4 bases for V and 2 bases for J; bases not matched to a gene: 5. The CDR3 is made up of 14 amino acids. The germline V gene encodes CDR1 SGHDT and CDR2 YYEEEE. The CDR3 DNA reads TGTGCCAGCAGCCGGCTACAGGGGAACTATGGCTACACCTTC. Its protein is CASSRLQGNYGYTF.

The V gene is TRBV28, the J gene TRBJ2-7, with D uncertain. The germline V and J ends were trimmed by 6 bases and 6 bases, with 15 bases remaining between them. The germline CDR1 and CDR2 sequences are MDHEN and SYDVKM. The CDR3 extends over 13 amino acids. CDR3 DNA sequence: TGTGCCAGCAGCCCTCTCTCAGAGGCCGAGCAGTACTTC. Translating it yields CASSPLSEAEQYF.

This chain connects TRBV13 to TRBJ2-3; perhaps TRBD2 as D (6 bases). CDR3 size: 15 residues. The V end was cut by 4 bases, the J end by 5 bases, with 16 bases between. CDR1 and CDR2 (germline): PRHDT, FYEKMQ (reference sequence). DNA of the CDR3: TGTGCCAGCAGCTCACCCCGGAGGGATGGAGATACGCAGTATTTT. This sequence encodes CASSSPRRDGDTQYF.

The chain combines TRBV7-8 with TRBJ2-3; D is possibly TRBD1 or TRBD2 (5 bases each). Germline CDR1 reads SGHVS; CDR2 reads FQNEAQ. V was cut by 2 bases and J by 2 bases, with 11 bases left in between. This CDR3 has 15 residues. CDR3 coding DNA: TGTGCCAGCAGCTTAATATGGGACCCCACAGATACGCAGTATTTT. As protein: CASSLIWDPTDTQYF.

The V and J genes are TRBV19 and TRBJ2-5, with TRBD2 matching 8 bases. The CDR3 length is 15 residues. Trimming at V came to 6 bases and at J to 5 bases, leaving 11 bases not matched to a gene. The germline gives CDR1 LNHDA, CDR2 SQIVND (reference sequence). As DNA, the CDR3 is TGTGCCAGTAGAGAAGAGCGGGAGCAGGGCGAGACCCAGTACTTC. This codes for CASREEREQGETQYF.

The chain recombines TRBV27 with TRBJ2-7; D is unclear. The CDR3 contains 16 residues. Trimming took off 2 bases at V and 2 bases at J, with 16 bases between the two ends. From germline, CDR1 is MNHEY and CDR2 SMNVEV (reference sequence). DNA of the CDR3: TGTGCCAGCAGTTTACGCCTTGGCACGACCGCCTACGAGCAGTACTTC. Its translation: CASSLRLGTTAYEQYF.

The V and J genes are TRBV14 and TRBJ2-2; the D is unclear. Germline CDR1 reads SGHDN; CDR2 reads FVKESK. The ends were cut back, 0 bases at V and 6 bases at J, with 5 bases in the middle. This CDR3 comprises 13 residues. The chain's CDR3 is CASSQDVAGELFF. The CDR3 DNA is TGTGCCAGCAGCCAAGATGTAGCCGGGGAGCTGTTTTTT.